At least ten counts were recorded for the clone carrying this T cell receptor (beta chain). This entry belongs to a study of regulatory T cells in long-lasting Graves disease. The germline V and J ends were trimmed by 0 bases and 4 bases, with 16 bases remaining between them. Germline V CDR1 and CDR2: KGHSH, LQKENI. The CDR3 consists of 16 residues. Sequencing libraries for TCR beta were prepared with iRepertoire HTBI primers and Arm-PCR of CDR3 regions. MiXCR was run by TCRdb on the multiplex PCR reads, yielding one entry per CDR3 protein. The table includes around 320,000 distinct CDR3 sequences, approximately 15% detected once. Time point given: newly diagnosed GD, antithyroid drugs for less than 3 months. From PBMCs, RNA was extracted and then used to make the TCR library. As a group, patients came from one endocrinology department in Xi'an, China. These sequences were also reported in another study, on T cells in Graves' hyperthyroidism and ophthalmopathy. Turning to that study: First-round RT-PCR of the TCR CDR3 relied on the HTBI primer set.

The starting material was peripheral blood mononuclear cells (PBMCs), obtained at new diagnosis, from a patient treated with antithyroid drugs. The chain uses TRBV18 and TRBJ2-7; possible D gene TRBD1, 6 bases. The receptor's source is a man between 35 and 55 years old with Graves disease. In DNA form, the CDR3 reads TGTGCCAGCTCACCACCCCTGGGGGCGCCGGTATACGAGCAGTACTTC. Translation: CASSPPLGAPVYEQYF.